These 22 T cell receptor beta chains originate from one sample sequenced in a study of early T cells in non-severe SARS-CoV-2 infection. Via MiXCR, TCRdb re-called the 5' RACE reads, giving one row per CDR3 protein. The table lists 25,000 to 35,000 distinct CDR3 sequences, around 7% of them singletons, with 4% to 5% in the top ten. The sample taken for sequencing was whole blood. The receptors come from an adult who was a healthcare worker with PCR-confirmed SARS-CoV-2 infection or an uninfected control (not recorded which).

This clonotype came up many times. One end of the junction varies from germline; a read error may be responsible. This rearrangement joins TRBV29-1 to TRBJ2-3; perhaps TRBD2 as D (6 bases). The germline gives CDR1 SQVTM, CDR2 ANQGSEA. This CDR3 is 13 amino acids long. CDR3 residues: CSVEELAVDTQYF. The CDR3 coding sequence is TGCAGCGTCGAAGAACTAGCCGTAGATACGCAGTATTTT.

The V gene is TRBV7-8, the J gene TRBJ2-1; D may be TRBD2 (5 bases). There are 16 residues in the CDR3. V gave up 6 bases and J gave up 0 bases, with 15 bases separating them. Germline V gives CDR1 SGHVS, CDR2 FQNEAQ. The CDR3 is CASRPTSGSSYNEQFF. CDR3 sequence (DNA): TGTGCCAGCAGACCTACTAGTGGGAGCTCCTACAATGAGCAGTTCTTC.

In this sample, this clonotype turned up many times. V usage is TRBV28 and J usage is TRBJ1-1, with a possible D match to TRBD1 (6 bases). CDR3 length: 15 amino acids. Trimming took off 5 bases at V and 0 bases at J, with 13 bases between the two ends. Germline loops: CDR1 MDHEN, CDR2 SYDVKM. In nucleotides, the CDR3 is TGTGCCAGCAGTCTACTACAGGGAATGAACACTGAAGCTTTCTTT. Translation: CASSLLQGMNTEAFF.

This chain joins TRBV7-3 and TRBJ2-1, with 10 bases identical to TRBD2. The CDR3 is 14 residues long. Losses at the gene ends were 1 base for V and 10 bases for J; bases not matched to a gene: 4. Germline-derived CDR1 and CDR2 are SGHTA and FQGTGA. CDR3 amino acids: CASSLSRTSGEQFF. In DNA form, the CDR3 reads TGTGCCAGCAGCTTAAGCCGGACTAGCGGAGAGCAGTTCTTC.

This clonotype occurred many times. V and J are TRBV28 and TRBJ1-5; no clear D. From germline, CDR1 is MDHEN and CDR2 SYDVKM. Trimming shortened V by 3 bases and J by 6 bases, and 9 bases separated the two germline ends. The CDR3 covers 13 residues. The CDR3 protein is CASSLRVGQPQHF. The CDR3 coding sequence is TGTGCCAGCAGTTTGAGGGTAGGTCAGCCCCAGCATTTT.

The chain joins TRBV2 to TRBJ1-6; D unclear. The CDR3 loop spans 16 amino acids. CDR1 SNHLY and CDR2 FYNNEI come from the germline V gene. V was clipped by 7 bases and J by 0 bases, with 13 bases between them. The DNA for the CDR3 is TGTGCCAGCAAGTTGGACGGAAGCTCCTATAATTCACCCCTCCACTTT. Translated: CASKLDGSSYNSPLHF.

Only a few counts were recorded for this clonotype. V and J are TRBV6-5 and TRBJ2-1; no reliable D call. V was cut by 6 bases and J by 5 bases, with 17 bases left in between. This CDR3 spans 15 amino acids. Looked up from germline, CDR1 is MNHEY and CDR2 is SVGAGI. CDR3 coding DNA: TGTGCCAGCAGCCCCCCCCCGGACGGAAACAATGAGCAGTTCTTC. Translating it yields CASSPPPDGNNEQFF.

This clonotype occurred many times. The rearrangement uses TRBV24-1 and TRBJ1-5, with D hard to call. Germline V gene lookup returns CDR1 KGHDR and CDR2 SFDVKD. The CDR3 runs to 18 residues. The V end lost 4 bases, the J end lost 2 bases, and 20 bases lay between the germline ends. Here the CDR3 DNA reads TGTGCCACCAGTGACCCCGAGATAGAGTTGGTCGGCAATCAGCCCCAGCATTTT. This encodes CATSDPEIELVGNQPQHF.

This clonotype is medium-sized in the sample. This chain joins TRBV7-2 and TRBJ2-7; 10 positions agree with TRBD2. Germline lookup yields CDR1 SGHTA and CDR2 FQGNSA. CDR3 size: 15 residues. The junction had 9 bases not matched to a gene; V was cut back by 5 bases and J by 5 bases. The CDR3 reads CASSELAGILNEQYF. The CDR3 nucleotides are TGTGCCAGCAGCGAACTAGCGGGAATCTTGAACGAGCAGTACTTC. Combining the CDR3 with reference TRBV7-2 and TRBJ2-7 gives the whole variable domain GAGVSQSPSNKVTEKGKDVELRCDPISGHTALYWYRQSLGQGLEFLIYFQGNSAPDKSGLPSDRFSAERTGGSVSTLTIQRTQQEDSAVYLCASSELAGILNEQYFGPGTRLTVT.

This clonotype was counted many times. The rearrangement joins TRBV7-6 to TRBJ2-5; D gene uncertain. This CDR3 has 13 amino acids. Germline lookup yields CDR1 SGHVS and CDR2 FNYEAQ. Trimming took off 1 base at V and 1 base at J, with 4 bases between the two ends. The CDR3 nucleotides are TGTGCCAGCAGCTTAGGACTCCAAGAGACCCAGTACTTC. It codes for CASSLGLQETQYF.

This clonotype showed up many times. The gene calls are TRBV5-3 and TRBJ2-3, with TRBD2 as a possible D gene (6 bases). TRBV5-3 is an ORF, and what it does is uncertain. The length of the CDR3 is 14 residues. With 4 bases removed from V and 4 bases from J, the gap between germline ends came to 13 bases. CDR3 nucleotides: TGTGCCAGAAGCGCAACTAGCCCGCCAGATACGCAGTATTTT. Its protein is CARSATSPPDTQYF.

This clonotype was counted many times. The chain couples TRBV28 to TRBJ2-3, with 8 positions matching TRBD2. In germline, CDR1 is MDHEN, CDR2 SYDVKM. The V and J ends lost 10 bases and 1 base, in that order; junction bases with no gene match: 7. The CDR3 has 14 amino acids. For the CDR3, the DNA is TGTGCCACGGCGCGGGGGGATGGCACAGATACGCAGTATTTT. Protein product: CATARGDGTDTQYF.

This clonotype was observed at least ten times. This chain connects TRBV7-3 to TRBJ2-7; 8 bases fit TRBD1. The CDR3 totals 14 residues. J gave up 5 bases and V 1 base, and 4 bases lay outside the gene matches. Germline V gene lookup returns CDR1 SGHTA and CDR2 FQGTGA. In nucleotides, the CDR3 is TGTGCCAGCAGCTTAAAGGACAGGGCCGACGAGCAGTACTTC. Translating gives CASSLKDRADEQYF.

This clonotype appeared many times. V and J are TRBV20-1 and TRBJ2-4, with a weak D call TRBD1 (6 bases). The V end was cut by 1 base, the J end by 1 base, with 8 bases between. Germline CDR1 is DFQATT and CDR2 is SNEGSKA (reference sequence). The CDR3 is made up of 14 amino acids. CDR3 nucleotides: TGCAGTGCTAGAGTAAGGGGGGCCAAAAACATTCAGTACTTC. Translation: CSARVRGAKNIQYF.

This clonotype was detected many times. V and J are TRBV2 and TRBJ1-6, with unresolved D. V dropped 3 bases and J dropped 8 bases, with 8 bases sitting between them. The CDR3 has 13 amino acids. In germline, CDR1 is SNHLY, CDR2 FYNNEI. The CDR3 DNA is TGTGCCAGCAGTGACTCAGAAGATTCACCCCTCCACTTT. It yields the protein CASSDSEDSPLHF.

In nucleotides, the CDR3 is TGTGCCAGCAGCAATAGCGGGCCCAAGTTCTTC. Amino acids: CASSNSGPKFF. J is TRBJ2-1 and V is TRBV5-6; TRBD2 matches at 7 bases. Germline CDR1 is SGHDT and CDR2 is YYEEEE. Trimming removed 4 bases from V and 14 bases from J; junction bases left unmatched: 6. The CDR3 runs to 11 residues.

In its sample, this clonotype is medium-sized. The chain is built from TRBV7-7 and TRBJ2-1; the D gene is possibly TRBD2 (5 bases). There are 13 residues in the CDR3. Germline V lookup: CDR1 SSHAT, CDR2 FNYEAQ (reference sequence). Deletions cut 5 bases from V and 5 bases from J, with 10 bases between. CDR3 residues: CASSDGLNNEQFF. In DNA, the CDR3 is TGTGCCAGCAGCGATGGACTTAACAATGAGCAGTTCTTC.

This clonotype was picked up a small number of times. The chain has TRBV5-8 and TRBJ2-6, with D possibly matching TRBD1 (6 bases). V was cut by 3 bases and J by 1 base, with 14 bases left in between. Germline CDR1 SGHTS, CDR2 YDEGEE. This CDR3 has 17 residues. CDR3 sequence reads: CASSSERRGSGANVLTF. The CDR3 DNA reads TGTGCCAGCAGCTCGGAACGCAGGGGATCTGGGGCCAACGTCCTGACTTTC.

The V call is TRBV7-8, the J call TRBJ2-5, with D tentatively TRBD1 or TRBD2 (7 bases each). Trimming took 4 bases from V and 4 from J, leaving 19 bases between them. Germline-derived CDR1 and CDR2 are SGHVS and FQNEAQ. The CDR3 is 16 residues long. In DNA, the CDR3 is TGTGCCAGCAGCTCCTGGGGATTCAGGGGGGGAGAGACCCAGTACTTC. Its protein product is CASSSWGFRGGETQYF. The full variable domain, rest sourced from reference TRBV7-8 and TRBJ2-5, is GAGVSQSPRYKVAKRGQDVALRCDPISGHVSLFWYQQALGQGPEFLTYFQNEAQLDKSGLPSDRFFAERPEGSVSTLKIQRTQQEDSAVYLCASSSWGFRGGETQYFGPGTRLLVL.

This clonotype was detected a few times. The rearrangement joins TRBV28 to TRBJ1-2, with TRBD1 identical over 7 bases. The V and J ends lost 6 bases and 9 bases, in that order; junction bases with no gene match: 10. Germline V gene data show CDR1 as MDHEN and CDR2 as SYDVKM. The CDR3 extends over 13 amino acids. CDR3 nucleotides: TGTGCCAGCAGATTAGGGGGCTTGGGTAGCTACACCTTC. Translation gives CASRLGGLGSYTF.

This clonotype was picked up a small number of times. The CDR3 DNA follows: TGCGCCAGCAGCTTGGATGGGTTGGGGGCCAACGTCCTGACTTTC. Encoded protein: CASSLDGLGANVLTF. The chain recombines TRBV5-1 with TRBJ2-6; D is ambiguous. Trimming cost V 0 bases and J 4 bases, with 8 bases left between them. Germline V gives CDR1 SGHRS, CDR2 YFSETQ. CDR3 length equals 15 residues.

This sequence joins TRBV18 and TRBJ2-7; TRBD1 might be the D (6 bases). Trimming cost V 3 bases and J 4 bases, with 16 bases left between them. The length of the CDR3 is 15 residues. CDR1 and CDR2 (germline): KGHSH, LQKENI. CDR3 in DNA: TGTGCCAGCTCACCTATCCTAGGGGGAGTTTACGAGCAGTACTTC. This translates into CASSPILGGVYEQYF. The full variable domain, in which reference TRBV18 and TRBJ2-7 provide the parts outside the CDR3, is NAGVMQNPRHLVRRRGQEARLRCSPMKGHSHVYWYRQLPEEGLKFMVYLQKENIIDESGMPKERFSAEFPKEGPSILRIQQVVRGDSAAYFCASSPILGGVYEQYFGPGTRLTVT.